This T cell receptor beta chain was obtained from a study of T cells in Graves' hyperthyroidism and ophthalmopathy. Study as a whole: At initial diagnosis, before any treatment had begun, peripheral blood was obtained. Study results and caveats: Ophthalmopathy stood apart from stable hyperthyroidism in a 13 V-J model.

The trim removed 5 bases at V and 4 bases at J, leaving 11 bases unmatched. The CDR3 sequence is 17 residues long. The V gene's germline CDR1 is MNHNS and CDR2 SASEGT. This clonotype was detected many times. Its antigen remains unidentified. Each person with ophthalmopathy scored at least 3 on the Clinical Activity Score, reached NOSPECS grade 4 or higher, and had been ill under 3 months. Used for diagnoses were clinical symptoms, serum thyroxine and TRAb, thyroid ultrasound and orbital computed tomography. TCR beta CDR3 regions were amplified from RNA. RT-PCR in the first round (using the HTBI primer set) targeted the TCR CDR3. TCRdb redid the calling of the multiplex PCR reads with MiXCR, one entry per CDR3 protein. The table records 700,000 or so distinct CDR3 sequences, 14% of them present only once.

The TCR comes from a woman in her fifties or sixties with Graves' ophthalmopathy. The chain combines TRBV6-1 with TRBJ2-7; 13 bases fit TRBD2. Sequencing was performed on blood. The CDR3 region is CASSYTSLAGGPYEQYF. In DNA form, the CDR3 reads TGTGCCAGCAGTTACACTTCACTAGCGGGAGGGCCGTACGAGCAGTACTTC.